This entry features one T cell receptor (beta chain) sequence. The target antigen is unknown. Sequenced by immunoSEQ multiplex PCR; TCRdb stores in-frame clones only, minus some. Seen here are 40,000 to 55,000 clones, over 65% observed once, and the top ten hold 20%. The entry originates in a study of cytotoxic CD8 clonotypes in ibrutinib-treated CLL. Study-level information: Response material was collected after a median around 12 months of treatment, range 6 to 36. On average, each sample had a few hundred thousand productive templates and almost 95,000 productive rearrangements. Notes on the study in general: With treatment, public clonotypes, which were uncommon, either contracted or remained stable.

V was pared by 4 bases and J by 0 bases, with 3 bases of the junction left unmatched. The CDR3 totals 17 residues. The V gene's germline CDR1 is SGHRS and CDR2 YFSETQ. Sequencing was performed on PBMCs, taken after 24 months of ibrutinib treatment. The clonotype originates from a human donor with chronic lymphocytic leukemia. This chain connects TRBV5-1 to TRBJ2-3, with TRBD2 matching 15 bases. The CDR3 DNA reads TGCGCCAGCAGCACCGGACTAGCGGGAGGGAGCACAGATACGCAGTATTTT. Protein product: CASSTGLAGGSTDTQYF.